The clone carrying this T cell receptor beta chain was detected a few times. Looked up from germline, CDR1 is SNHLY and CDR2 is FYNNEI. This CDR3 has 13 amino acids. V was pared by 3 bases and J by 10 bases, with 4 bases of the junction left unmatched. Repertoires were generated with immunoSEQ multiplex PCR, while TCRdb's copy carries only in-frame clones and drops some. This sample has approximately 320,000 clones, with 87% found just once. These data come from a study of blood T cell repertoires in COVID-19. Sequencing input: PBMCs or T cells enriched from blood (not recorded which). The sequence was obtained from a woman between 18 and 29 years old who had recovered from COVID-19. The chain employs TRBV2 and TRBJ2-1; 9 nucleotides align to TRBD2. The CDR3 sequence is CASSDILAGEQFF. CDR3 bases: TGTGCCAGCAGTGATATACTAGCGGGCGAGCAGTTCTTC. The variable domain in full, completed from reference TRBV2 and TRBJ2-1, reads EPEVTQTPSHQVTQMGQEVILRCVPISNHLYFYWYRQILGQKVEFLVSFYNNEISEKSEIFDDQFSVERPDGSNFTLKIRSTKLEDSAMYFCASSDILAGEQFFGPGTRLTVL.